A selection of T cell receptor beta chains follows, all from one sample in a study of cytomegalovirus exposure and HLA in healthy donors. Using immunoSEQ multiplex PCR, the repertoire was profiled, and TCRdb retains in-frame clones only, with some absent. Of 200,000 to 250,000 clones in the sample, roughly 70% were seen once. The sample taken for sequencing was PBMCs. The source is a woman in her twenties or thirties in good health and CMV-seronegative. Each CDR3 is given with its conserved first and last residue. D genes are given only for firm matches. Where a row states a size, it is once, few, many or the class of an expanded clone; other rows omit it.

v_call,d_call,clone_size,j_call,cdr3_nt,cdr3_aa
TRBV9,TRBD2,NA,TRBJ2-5,TGTGCCAGCAGCGAGGGCGGGGGGGAGAGGGAGACCCAGTACTTC,CASSEGGGERETQYF
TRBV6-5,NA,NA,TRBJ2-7,TGTGCCAGCAGTTCCTGGACAGACAAAGCCTACGAGCAGTACTTC,CASSSWTDKAYEQYF
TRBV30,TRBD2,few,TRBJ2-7,TGTGCCTGGAGTGTACGAGGAGCGGGAGTCCTCGAGCAGTACTTC,CAWSVRGAGVLEQYF
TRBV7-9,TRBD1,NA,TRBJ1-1,TGTGCCAGCAGCTTAGGGGGGACAGGAGCTTTCTTT,CASSLGGTGAFF
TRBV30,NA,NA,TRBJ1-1,TGTGCCTGGAGTGACTCGCCGGACAGTAGTAGCTCCACTGAAGCTTTCTTT,CAWSDSPDSSSSTEAFF
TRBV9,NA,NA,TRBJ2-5,TGTGCCAGCAGCCCACGGCCGGGTGGAGAGACCCAGTACTTC,CASSPRPGGETQYF
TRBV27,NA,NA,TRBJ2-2,TGTGCCAGCAGTTTGGGCCGGGAGCTGTTTTTT,CASSLGRELFF
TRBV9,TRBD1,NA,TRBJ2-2,TGTGCCAGCAGCCTTTTAGGGGGCCAGACCGGGGAGCTGTTTTTT,CASSLLGGQTGELFF
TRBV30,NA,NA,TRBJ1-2,TGTGCCTGGAGTATAGTCCAGGGTGTTGTCGGTGGCTACACCTTC,CAWSIVQGVVGGYTF
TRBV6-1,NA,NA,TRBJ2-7,TGTGCCAGCAGCCGAGTAGCGTCATACGAGCAGTACTTC,CASSRVASYEQYF
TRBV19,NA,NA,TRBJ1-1,TGTGCCAGTAGACTGGCGGGGTCGAACACTGAAGCTTTCTTT,CASRLAGSNTEAFF
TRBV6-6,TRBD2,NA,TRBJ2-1,TGTGCCAGCAGTTCCCCCGCGGGGGGGCTAGGTGAGCAGTTCTTC,CASSSPAGGLGEQFF
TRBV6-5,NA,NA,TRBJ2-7,TGTGCCAGCAGTCAGGGACTTTCCTACGAGCAGTACTTC,CASSQGLSYEQYF
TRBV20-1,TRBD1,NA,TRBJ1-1,TGCAGTGCCGGGGACAGGGACAGAGCTTTCTTT,CSAGDRDRAFF
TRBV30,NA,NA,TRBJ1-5,TGTGCCTGGGGGGCCGGAGAGCCCCAGCATTTT,CAWGAGEPQHF
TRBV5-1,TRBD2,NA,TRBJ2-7,TGCGCCAGCAGCCAGGGACTAGCGGGATACGAGCAGTACTTC,CASSQGLAGYEQYF
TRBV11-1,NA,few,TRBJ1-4,TGTGCCAGCAGCCCTGATCAGCGAGAAAAACTGTTTTTT,CASSPDQREKLFF
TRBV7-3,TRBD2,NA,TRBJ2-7,TGTGCCAGCAGCTTGGCTAGCGGGAGAATCCACGAGCAGTACTTC,CASSLASGRIHEQYF
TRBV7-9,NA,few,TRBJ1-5,TGTGCCAGCAGCTTGGCCGGGGGGAGTAGCAATCAGCCCCAGCATTTT,CASSLAGGSSNQPQHF
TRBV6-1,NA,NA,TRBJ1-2,TGTGCCAGCAGGGAGGCACACTCATATGGCTATGGCTACACCTTC,CASREAHSYGYGYTF
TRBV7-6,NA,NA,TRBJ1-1,TGTGCCAGCAGCACAGGGTCGGTAACTGAAGCTTTCTTT,CASSTGSVTEAFF
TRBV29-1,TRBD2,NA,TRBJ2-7,TGCAGCGTTGCGGGACTAGCGGTCTACGAGCAGTACTTC,CSVAGLAVYEQYF
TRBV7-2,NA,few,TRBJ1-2,TGTGCCAGCAGCTTGGCCGACAGAAACTATGGCTACACCTTC,CASSLADRNYGYTF
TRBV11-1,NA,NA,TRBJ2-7,TGTGCCAGCAGCTTAGATGGCGGTGCCTCTACGAAGCAGTACTTC,CASSLDGGASTKQYF
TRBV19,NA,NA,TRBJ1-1,TGTGCCTCCCGCGCGGGGAGTACTGAAGCTTTCTTT,CASRAGSTEAFF
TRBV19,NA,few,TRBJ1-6,TGTGCCAGTACCTCTCCCCAGGGGAGGGCACCCCTCCACTTT,CASTSPQGRAPLHF
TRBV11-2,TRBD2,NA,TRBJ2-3,TGTGCCAGCAGCTTAGATATCTGGGGAGCTAGCGGGGGGGTGGGAGATACGCAGTATTTT,CASSLDIWGASGGVGDTQYF
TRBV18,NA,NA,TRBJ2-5,TGTGCCAGCTCACCTCAGCGGGAAGAGACCCAGTACTTC,CASSPQREETQYF
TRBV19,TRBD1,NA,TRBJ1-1,TGTGCCAGTACCCCGACAGGGGCCCCTGAAGCTTTCTTT,CASTPTGAPEAFF
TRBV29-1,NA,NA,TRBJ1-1,TGCAGCGCCGACACAGGGAACACTGAAGCTTTCTTT,CSADTGNTEAFF
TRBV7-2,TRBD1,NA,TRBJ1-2,TGTGCCAGCAGCCTCCGGGACAGGATAAATGGGGACTATGGCTACACCTTC,CASSLRDRINGDYGYTF
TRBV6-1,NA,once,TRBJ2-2,TGTGCCAGCACCCAACCTGGGGGGGCCACCGGGGAGCTGTTTTTT,CASTQPGGATGELFF
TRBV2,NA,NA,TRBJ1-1,TGTGCCAGCAAGCCAGATAGCCCTGAAGCTTTCTTT,CASKPDSPEAFF
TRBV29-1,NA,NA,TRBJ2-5,TGCAGCGTTGCCCCCGGGGTTGGTGAGACCCAGTACTTC,CSVAPGVGETQYF
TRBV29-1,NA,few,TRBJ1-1,TGCAGCGTTGCACAGGCCGTGAACACTGAAGCTTTCTTT,CSVAQAVNTEAFF
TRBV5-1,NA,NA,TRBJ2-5,TGCGCCAGCAGCTTGACAGGGCCAGAGACCCAGTACTTC,CASSLTGPETQYF
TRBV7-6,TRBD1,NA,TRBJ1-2,TGTGCCAGCGGCCACGGACAGGGGCTTTCTAACTATGGCTACACCTTC,CASGHGQGLSNYGYTF
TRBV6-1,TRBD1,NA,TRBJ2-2,TGTGCCAGCAGGATGACAGGGCCCGGGGAGCTGTTTTTT,CASRMTGPGELFF
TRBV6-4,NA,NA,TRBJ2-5,TGTGCCAGCAGCCACACCATGGAGACCCAGTACTTC,CASSHTMETQYF
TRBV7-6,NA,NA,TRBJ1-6,TGTGCCAGCAGCTTAGCAGGGGGGGATTTAAGGTCACCCCTCCACTTT,CASSLAGGDLRSPLHF
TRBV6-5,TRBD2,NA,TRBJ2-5,TGTGCCAGCAGTTCAAATAGCGGGAGAGTAGAGACCCAGTACTTC,CASSSNSGRVETQYF
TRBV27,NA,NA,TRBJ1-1,TGTGCCAGCAGTTCCCCGACAGGGAACACTGAAGCTTTCTTT,CASSSPTGNTEAFF
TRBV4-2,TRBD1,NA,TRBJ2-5,TGTGCCAGCAGCCAAGAGGGACAGTGGAAAGAGACCCAGTACTTC,CASSQEGQWKETQYF
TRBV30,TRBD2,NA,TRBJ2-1,TGTGCCTGGGCCCGAGACGGGAGGGCTATCAATGAGCAGTTCTTC,CAWARDGRAINEQFF
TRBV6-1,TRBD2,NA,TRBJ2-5,TGTGCCAGCAGTCTAGCGGGAGCCGAAGAGACCCAGTACTTC,CASSLAGAEETQYF
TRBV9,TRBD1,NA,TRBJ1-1,TGTGCCAGCAGCGCAAACAGGGGCGAAGCTTTCTTT,CASSANRGEAFF
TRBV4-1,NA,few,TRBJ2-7,TGCGCCAGCAGCCAAGGAAATGAGCGGTACTTC,CASSQGNERYF
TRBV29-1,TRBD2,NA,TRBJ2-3,TGCAGCGTTGGGATGACGCCGGGACTAGCGGTCGATGCGCAGTATTTT,CSVGMTPGLAVDAQYF
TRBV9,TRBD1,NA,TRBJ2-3,TGTGCCAGCAGCGTCCCTGCGCCGGGACAGGGCCCAGATACGCAGTATTTT,CASSVPAPGQGPDTQYF
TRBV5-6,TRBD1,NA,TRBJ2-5,TGTGCCAGCAGCTTGGCAGGGGGAGATGAGACCCAGTACTTC,CASSLAGGDETQYF